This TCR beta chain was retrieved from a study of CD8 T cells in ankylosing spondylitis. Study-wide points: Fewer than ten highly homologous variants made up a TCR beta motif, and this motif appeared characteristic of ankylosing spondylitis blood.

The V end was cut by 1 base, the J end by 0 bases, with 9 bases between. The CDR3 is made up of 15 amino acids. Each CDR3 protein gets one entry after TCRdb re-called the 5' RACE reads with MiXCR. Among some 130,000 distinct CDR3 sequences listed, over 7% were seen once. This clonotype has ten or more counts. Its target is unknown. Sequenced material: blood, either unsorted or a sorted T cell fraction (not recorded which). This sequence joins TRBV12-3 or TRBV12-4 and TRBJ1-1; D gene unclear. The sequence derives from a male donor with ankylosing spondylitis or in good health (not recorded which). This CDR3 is CASSLVITVNTEAFF. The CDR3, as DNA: TGTGCCAGCAGTTTAGTAATCACAGTGAACACTGAAGCTTTCTTT.